These T cell receptor beta chains were read from a single sample in a study of response to subunit inactivated influenza vaccine. One entry per CDR3 protein, called by TCRdb with MiXCR from the RT-PCR reads. The table includes just under 550,000 distinct CDR3 sequences, under 25% detected once. These sequences were also reported in another study, on T cells expressing NK-cell markers.

The sample consisted of CD4+ T cells sorted from PBMCs, taken approximately 13 days after vaccination. These receptors came from a man aged 50 to 60 who received an inactivated influenza vaccine. Each CDR3 is given without its conserved first and last residue. The order of the fields is J gene, V gene, clone size, CDR3 length, CDR3 protein. Only some rows state a clone size, as once, few, many or a class for expanded clones.

TRBJ2-1 TRBV4-2 few 15 ASSQDRWRSSYNEQF
TRBJ1-1 TRBV20-1 - 12 SASGTGMGTEAF
TRBJ2-2 TRBV4-2 few 16 ASSQEPSGGTGTGELF
TRBJ2-7 TRBV6-5 - 12 ASSYSTKGLEQY
TRBJ2-1 TRBV5-6 - 14 ASSLTTSGSYNEQF
TRBJ2-7 TRBV5-1 - 13 ASSLGGTVSNEQY
TRBJ1-5 TRBV19 few 11 ASSLWDFQPQH
TRBJ1-3 TRBV10-3 - 10 AAGQTGNTIY
TRBJ2-3 TRBV7-2 - 11 ASSPDGSDTQY
TRBJ2-3 TRBV7-9 few 15 ASSLGVGLATSDTQY
TRBJ1-1 TRBV28 - 11 ASSLRRTRSAF
TRBJ2-3 TRBV7-2 - 13 ASSPRGGRTDTQY
TRBJ2-5 TRBV5-1 - 12 ASSAGSEKETQY
TRBJ2-1 TRBV20-1 - 14 SARVLVPSSYNEQF
TRBJ2-7 TRBV13 - 13 ASSFRTIQAYEQY
TRBJ2-5 TRBV6-1 - 13 ASRSPGQRQETQY
TRBJ2-1 TRBV29-1 many 14 SVPLLGTGVYNEQF